Each of the 16 T cell receptor beta chains below was sequenced from the same sample in a study of shared clonotypes between healthy human individuals. Clones were read by immunoSEQ multiplex PCR, and TCRdb kept only the in-frame ones, dropping some. Among about 690,000 clones listed, about 90% were seen once. Material: memory CD8+ T cells from PBMCs. Subset defined: CD45RO+ cells pooled with CCR7-negative TemRA cells. Every receptor here comes from a man aged 18 to 30 in good health. Some clones in this sample may be carry-over from other donors' samples.

This clone has just a few counts. The V gene is TRBV4-1, the J gene TRBJ1-1; no clear D. Germline values: CDR1 MGHRA, CDR2 YSYEKL. This CDR3 region has 13 residues. Trimming took off 1 base at V and 7 bases at J, with 10 bases between the two ends. The CDR3 loop is CASSQASRSEAFF. The CDR3 coding sequence is TGCGCCAGCAGCCAAGCCTCGCGTAGTGAAGCTTTCTTT.

The rearrangement uses TRBV10-2 and TRBJ2-7, with TRBD2 matching 10 bases. V shed 5 bases, J shed 7 bases, and the junction held 5 bases outside the gene matches. From germline, CDR1 is WSHSY and CDR2 SAAADI. The CDR3 has 13 amino acids. The CDR3 reads CASSPAGGGEQYF. The CDR3 coding sequence is TGCGCCAGCAGTCCAGCGGGAGGGGGTGAGCAGTACTTC.

V and J are TRBV9 and TRBJ2-1; 8 bases fit TRBD1. V lost 0 bases and J lost 3; bases outside the gene matches: 2. Germline V CDR1 and CDR2: SGDLS, YYNGEE. The CDR3 contains 15 residues. In nucleotides, the CDR3 is TGTGCCAGCAGCGTAGACAGGGGGTTCTACAATGAGCAGTTCTTC. Its protein is CASSVDRGFYNEQFF.

This chain joins TRBV9 and TRBJ2-1; 11 bases match TRBD2. The junction had 4 bases not matched to a gene; V was cut back by 3 bases and J by 2 bases. The germline V gene has CDR1 SGDLS and CDR2 YYNGEE. There are 16 residues in the CDR3. CDR3 loop: CASSGGTSGPYNEQFF. The CDR3 nucleotides are TGTGCCAGCAGCGGTGGGACTAGCGGTCCCTACAATGAGCAGTTCTTC.

The gene calls are TRBV4-2 and TRBJ2-5; TRBD2 matches at 7 bases. Germline loops: CDR1 LGHNA, CDR2 YNFKEQ. The CDR3 covers 16 residues. The V segment lost 5 bases and the J segment 4 bases; nucleotides outside the gene matches: 13. The CDR3 region is CASSSYLERDGETQYF. The CDR3 coding sequence is TGTGCCAGCAGCTCTTACCTTGAGCGGGATGGAGAGACCCAGTACTTC.

The chain has TRBV5-6 and TRBJ1-1; TRBD1 is a possible D gene (5 bases). This CDR3 is built from 12 residues. CDR1 is SGHDT and CDR2 is YYEEEE in the germline V gene. The V gene lost 3 bases and the J gene lost 8 bases, with 11 bases spanning the gap. Here the CDR3 DNA reads TGTGCCAGCAGCTGGCAGGGCTCCGAAGCTTTCTTT. It encodes CASSWQGSEAFF.

The rearrangement joins TRBV29-1 to TRBJ1-1, with D unclear. The V end lost 0 bases, the J end lost 8 bases, and 16 bases lay between the germline ends. Per germline, CDR1 SQVTM and CDR2 ANQGSEA. The CDR3 is 14 residues long. In DNA, the CDR3 is TGCAGCGTTGAAGAAATCACGGCCGAGAGGGAAGCTTTCTTT. Its translation is CSVEEITAEREAFF.

The rearrangement joins TRBV7-9 to TRBJ1-2; D unresolved. The CDR3 loop spans 15 amino acids. V shed 5 bases and J shed 5 bases, with 18 bases lying between them. Germline V CDR1 and CDR2: SEHNR, FQNEAQ (reference sequence). The DNA of the CDR3 is TGTGCCAGCAGCCTACCCCTAACGGGGTTATATGGCTACACCTTC. Its protein product is CASSLPLTGLYGYTF.

The chain couples TRBV30 to TRBJ1-2; weak D call: TRBD1 (6 bases). The length of the CDR3 is 13 residues. Trimming stripped 7 bases from V and 4 bases from J, with 16 bases between. Germline CDR1 and CDR2: GTSNPN and SVGIG (reference sequence). This CDR3 is CASRPGGSYGYTF. The CDR3 bases are TGTGCCTCGCGGCCCGGGGGCTCCTATGGCTACACCTTC.

The rearrangement links TRBV5-1 to TRBJ2-7; tentative D call: TRBD2 (6 bases). Germline values: CDR1 SGHRS, CDR2 YFSETQ. There are 14 residues in the CDR3. V shed 4 bases and J shed 3 bases, with 14 bases lying between them. This CDR3 is CASSPRDAGYEQYF. The CDR3 DNA reads TGCGCCAGCAGCCCGCGGGACGCCGGCTACGAGCAGTACTTC.

This clone has just one count. The chain links TRBV10-3 to TRBJ2-2, with TRBD2 matching over 11 bases. Germline lookup yields CDR1 ENHRY and CDR2 SYGVKD. This CDR3 has 16 residues. Germline trimming cut 2 bases from V and 4 bases from J; bases unmatched to any gene: 3. In DNA, the CDR3 is TGTGCCATCAGTGAGACTAGCGGGAGAAGCACCGGGGAGCTGTTTTTT. Amino acid sequence: CAISETSGRSTGELFF.

This clone showed up just once. The rearrangement uses TRBV7-2 and TRBJ2-7, with 9 bases fitting TRBD1. Germline V gene sequence: CDR1 SGHTA, CDR2 FQGNSA. CDR3 length: 16 residues. Trimming removed 5 bases from V and 0 bases from J; junction bases left unmatched: 8. In nucleotides, the CDR3 is TGTGCCAGCAGCCGACGACAGGGGGATAGCTCCTACGAGCAGTACTTC. Residues: CASSRRQGDSSYEQYF.

V usage is TRBV28 and J usage is TRBJ1-1, with D perhaps TRBD1 (6 bases). The CDR3 contains 14 residues. Germline-derived CDR1 and CDR2 are MDHEN and SYDVKM. Trimming pared 5 bases from V and 1 base from J, leaving 11 bases between. CDR3 amino acids: CASSIPDRNTEAFF. The CDR3 coding sequence is TGTGCCAGCAGTATCCCGGACAGGAACACTGAAGCTTTCTTT. The whole variable domain, filled in from reference TRBV28 and TRBJ1-1, reads DVKVTQSSRYLVKRTGEKVFLECVQDMDHENMFWYRQDPGLGLRLIYFSYDVKMKEKGDIPEGYSVSREKKERFSLILESASTNQTSMYLCASSIPDRNTEAFFGQGTRLTVV.

The chain couples TRBV4-3 to TRBJ2-3; the match to TRBD2 covers 13 bases. This CDR3 is built from 16 residues. The germline V gene has CDR1 LGHNA and CDR2 YSLEER. The ends lost 6 bases at V and 2 bases at J; junction bases unmatched: 5. The CDR3 coding sequence is TGCGCCAGCAGGTCACTAGCGGGAGGGCCCACAGATACGCAGTATTTT. Its translation: CASRSLAGGPTDTQYF.

The V and J genes are TRBV7-9 and TRBJ2-7, with TRBD2 as a possible D gene (6 bases). Per germline, CDR1 SEHNR and CDR2 FQNEAQ (reference sequence). Trimming removed 3 bases from V and 1 base from J, with 13 bases in between. This CDR3 spans 15 amino acids. CDR3 nucleotide sequence: TGTGCCAGCAGCTTGGGGCCTAGCGCTTCCTACGAGCAGTACTTC. Translated, it gives CASSLGPSASYEQYF.

The V gene is TRBV5-4, the J gene TRBJ2-4; 9 bases are shared with TRBD1. Germline trimming cut 4 bases from V and 3 bases from J; bases unmatched to any gene: 8. The germline CDR1 and CDR2 sequences are SGHNT and YYREEE (reference sequence). This CDR3 has 16 amino acids. DNA of the CDR3: TGTGCCAGCAGCCCGGGACAGGGCGAAGTCAAAAACATTCAGTACTTC. This translates into CASSPGQGEVKNIQYF.